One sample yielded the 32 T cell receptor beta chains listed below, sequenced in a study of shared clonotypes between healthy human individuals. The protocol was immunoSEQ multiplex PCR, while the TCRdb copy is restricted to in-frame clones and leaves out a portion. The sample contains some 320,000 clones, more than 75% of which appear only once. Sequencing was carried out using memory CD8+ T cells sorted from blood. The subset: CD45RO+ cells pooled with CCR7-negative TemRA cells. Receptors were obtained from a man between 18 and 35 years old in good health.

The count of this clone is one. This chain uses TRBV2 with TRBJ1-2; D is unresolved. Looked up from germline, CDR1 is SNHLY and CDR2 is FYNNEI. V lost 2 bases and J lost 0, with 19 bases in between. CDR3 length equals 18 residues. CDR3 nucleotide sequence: TGTGCCAGCAGTGAAAAGCCGGCTACCCCGTACGCTAACTATGGCTACACCTTC. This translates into CASSEKPATPYANYGYTF. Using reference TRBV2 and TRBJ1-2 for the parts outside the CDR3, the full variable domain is EPEVTQTPSHQVTQMGQEVILRCVPISNHLYFYWYRQILGQKVEFLVSFYNNEISEKSEIFDDQFSVERPDGSNFTLKIRSTKLEDSAMYFCASSEKPATPYANYGYTFGSGTRLTVV.

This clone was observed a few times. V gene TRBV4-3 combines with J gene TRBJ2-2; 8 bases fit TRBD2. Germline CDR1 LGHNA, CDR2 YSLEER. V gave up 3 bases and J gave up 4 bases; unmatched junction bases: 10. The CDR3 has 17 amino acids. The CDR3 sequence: CASSQEGPGGGTGELFF. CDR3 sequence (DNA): TGCGCCAGCAGCCAGGAGGGGCCGGGAGGGGGCACCGGGGAGCTGTTTTTT.

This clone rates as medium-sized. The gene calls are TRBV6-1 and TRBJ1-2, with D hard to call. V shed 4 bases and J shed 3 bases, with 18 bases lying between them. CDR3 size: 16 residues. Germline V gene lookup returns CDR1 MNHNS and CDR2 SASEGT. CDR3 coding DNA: TGTGCCAGCAGTGTCTTCGGGCCTCCCCAAGACTATGGCTACACCTTC. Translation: CASSVFGPPQDYGYTF.

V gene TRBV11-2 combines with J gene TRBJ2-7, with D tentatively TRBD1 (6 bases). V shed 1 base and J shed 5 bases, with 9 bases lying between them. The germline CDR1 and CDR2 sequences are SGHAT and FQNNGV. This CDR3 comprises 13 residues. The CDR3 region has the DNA TGTGCCAGCAGCTTAGGGACAGATGACGAGCAGTACTTC. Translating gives CASSLGTDDEQYF.

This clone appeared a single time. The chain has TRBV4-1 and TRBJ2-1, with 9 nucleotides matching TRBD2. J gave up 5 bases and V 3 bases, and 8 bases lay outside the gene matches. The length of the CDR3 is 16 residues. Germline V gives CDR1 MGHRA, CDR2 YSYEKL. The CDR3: CASSHLSGSLDNEQFF. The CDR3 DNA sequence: TGCGCCAGCAGCCACCTTAGCGGGAGTCTGGACAATGAGCAGTTCTTC.

The chain's CDR3 is CAWSGTGPWETQYF. CDR3 bases: TGTGCCTGGAGTGGGACAGGCCCATGGGAGACCCAGTACTTC. The rearrangement joins TRBV30 to TRBJ2-5, with 7 bases fitting TRBD1. This CDR3 spans 14 amino acids. Per the germline V gene, CDR1 is GTSNPN and CDR2 is SVGIG (reference sequence). The V segment lost 1 base and the J segment 5 bases; nucleotides outside the gene matches: 7.

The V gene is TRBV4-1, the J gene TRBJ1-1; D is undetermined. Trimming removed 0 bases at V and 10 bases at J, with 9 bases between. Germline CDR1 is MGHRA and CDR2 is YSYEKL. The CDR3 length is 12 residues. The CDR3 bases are TGCGCCAGCAGCCAAGATTTTCTGGCAGCTTTCTTT. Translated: CASSQDFLAAFF.

The DNA of the CDR3 is TGTGCCAGCAGTTTAGTACAGGGGAATAATCAGCCCCAGCATTTT. It specifies CASSLVQGNNQPQHF. This chain connects TRBV27 to TRBJ1-5, with 7 bases that match TRBD1. The CDR3 sequence is 15 residues long. Unmatched junction bases numbered 5, after V lost 2 bases and J lost 4 bases. The germline CDR1 and CDR2 sequences are MNHEY and SMNVEV (reference sequence).

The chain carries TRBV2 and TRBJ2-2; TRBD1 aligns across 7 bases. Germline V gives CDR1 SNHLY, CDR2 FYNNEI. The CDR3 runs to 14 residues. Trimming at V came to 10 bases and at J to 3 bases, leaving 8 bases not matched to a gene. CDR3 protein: CAILGQEDTGELFF. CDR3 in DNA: TGTGCCATTCTCGGACAGGAAGACACCGGGGAGCTGTTTTTT.

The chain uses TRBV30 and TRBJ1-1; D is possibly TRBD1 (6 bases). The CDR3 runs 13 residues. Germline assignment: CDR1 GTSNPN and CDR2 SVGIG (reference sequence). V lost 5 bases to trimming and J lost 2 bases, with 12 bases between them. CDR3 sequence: CAWGGPDNTEAFF. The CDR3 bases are TGTGCCTGGGGGGGCCCAGATAACACTGAAGCTTTCTTT.

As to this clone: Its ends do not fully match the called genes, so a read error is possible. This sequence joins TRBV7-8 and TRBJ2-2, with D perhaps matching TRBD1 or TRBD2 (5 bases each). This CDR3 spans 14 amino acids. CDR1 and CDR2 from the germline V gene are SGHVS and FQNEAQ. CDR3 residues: CASSLARKSRGAVF. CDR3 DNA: TGTGCCAGCAGCTTAGCGCGGAAGTCTAGGGGAGCTGTTTTT.

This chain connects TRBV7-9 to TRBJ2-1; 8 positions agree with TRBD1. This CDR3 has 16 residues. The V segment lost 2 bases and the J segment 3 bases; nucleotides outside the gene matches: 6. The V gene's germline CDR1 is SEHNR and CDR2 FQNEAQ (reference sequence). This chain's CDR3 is CASSLPGGTRYNEQFF. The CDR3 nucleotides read TGTGCCAGCAGCTTACCAGGGGGCACGCGCTACAATGAGCAGTTCTTC.

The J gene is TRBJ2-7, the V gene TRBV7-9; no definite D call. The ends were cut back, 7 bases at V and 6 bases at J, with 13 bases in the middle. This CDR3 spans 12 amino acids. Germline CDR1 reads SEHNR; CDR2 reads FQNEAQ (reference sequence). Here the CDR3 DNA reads TGTGCCAGCAATCGTGGGGTATCCGAGCAGTACTTC. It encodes CASNRGVSEQYF. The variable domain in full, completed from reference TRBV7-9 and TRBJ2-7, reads DTGVSQNPRHKITKRGQNVTFRCDPISEHNRLYWYRQTLGQGPEFLTYFQNEAQLEKSRLLSDRFSAERPKGSFSTLEIQRTEQGDSAMYLCASNRGVSEQYFGPGTRLTVT.

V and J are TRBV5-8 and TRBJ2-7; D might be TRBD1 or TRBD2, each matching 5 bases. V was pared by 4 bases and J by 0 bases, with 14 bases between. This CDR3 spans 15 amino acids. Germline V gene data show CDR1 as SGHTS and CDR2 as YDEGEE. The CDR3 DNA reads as TGTGCCAGCAGCGAACGGGACCTGGACTCCTACGAGCAGTACTTC. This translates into CASSERDLDSYEQYF. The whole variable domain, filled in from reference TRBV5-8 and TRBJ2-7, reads EAGVTQSPTHLIKTRGQQATLRCSPISGHTSVYWYQQALGLGLQFLLWYDEGEERNRGNFPPRFSGRQFPNYSSELNVNALELEDSALYLCASSERDLDSYEQYFGPGTRLTVT.

As DNA, the CDR3 is TGTGCCAGCAGCTTCCCGCAGAGGACTTTGGAGACCCAGTACTTC. Its protein product is CASSFPQRTLETQYF. V gene TRBV5-8 combines with J gene TRBJ2-5, with a weak D call TRBD2 (5 bases). There are 15 residues in the CDR3. V dropped 2 bases and J dropped 5 bases, with 16 bases sitting between them. The germline V gene encodes CDR1 SGHTS and CDR2 YDEGEE.

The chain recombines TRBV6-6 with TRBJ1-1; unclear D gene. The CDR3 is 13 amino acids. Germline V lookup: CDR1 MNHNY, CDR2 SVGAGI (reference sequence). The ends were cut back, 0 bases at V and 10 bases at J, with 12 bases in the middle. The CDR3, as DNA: TGTGCCAGCAGTTACTCGGAGGGATTGGTAGCTTTCTTT. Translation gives CASSYSEGLVAFF.

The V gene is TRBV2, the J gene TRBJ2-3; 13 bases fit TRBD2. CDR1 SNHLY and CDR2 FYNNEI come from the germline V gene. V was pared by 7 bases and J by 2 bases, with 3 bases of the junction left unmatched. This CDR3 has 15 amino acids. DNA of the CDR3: TGTGCCAGCACAGGGACTAGCGGGGCCACAGATACGCAGTATTTT. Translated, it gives CASTGTSGATDTQYF. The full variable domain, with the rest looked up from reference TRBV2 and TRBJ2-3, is EPEVTQTPSHQVTQMGQEVILRCVPISNHLYFYWYRQILGQKVEFLVSFYNNEISEKSEIFDDQFSVERPDGSNFTLKIRSTKLEDSAMYFCASTGTSGATDTQYFGPGTRLTVL.

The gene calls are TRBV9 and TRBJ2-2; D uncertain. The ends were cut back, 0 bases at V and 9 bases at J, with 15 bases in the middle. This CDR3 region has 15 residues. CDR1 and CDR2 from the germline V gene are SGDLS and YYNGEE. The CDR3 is CASSVEDGPGWELFF. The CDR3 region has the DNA TGTGCCAGCAGCGTAGAGGACGGGCCCGGGTGGGAGCTGTTTTTT.

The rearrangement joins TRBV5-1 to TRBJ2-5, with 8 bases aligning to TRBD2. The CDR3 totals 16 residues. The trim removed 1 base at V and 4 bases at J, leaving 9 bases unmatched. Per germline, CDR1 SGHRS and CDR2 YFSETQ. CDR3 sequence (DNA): TGCGCCAGCAGCTTGCGAGGAGTTAGCGGGGTAGAGACCCAGTACTTC. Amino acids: CASSLRGVSGVETQYF.

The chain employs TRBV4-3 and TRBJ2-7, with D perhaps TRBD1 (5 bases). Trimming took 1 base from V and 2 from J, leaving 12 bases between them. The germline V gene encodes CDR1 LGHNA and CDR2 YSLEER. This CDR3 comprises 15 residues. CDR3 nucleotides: TGCGCCAGCAGCCAAGGGGCAGGGAACCCCTACGAGCAGTACTTC. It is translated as CASSQGAGNPYEQYF.

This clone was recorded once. The CDR3 here is CASSLYREDEQYF. The CDR3 nucleotides are TGTGCCAGCAGCTTATACAGGGAGGACGAGCAGTACTTC. The rearrangement links TRBV7-8 to TRBJ2-7, with D perhaps TRBD1 or TRBD2 (6 bases each). Germline V gene sequence: CDR1 SGHVS, CDR2 FQNEAQ. The CDR3 extends over 13 amino acids. The V and J ends lost 2 bases and 5 bases respectively, with 10 bases between them.

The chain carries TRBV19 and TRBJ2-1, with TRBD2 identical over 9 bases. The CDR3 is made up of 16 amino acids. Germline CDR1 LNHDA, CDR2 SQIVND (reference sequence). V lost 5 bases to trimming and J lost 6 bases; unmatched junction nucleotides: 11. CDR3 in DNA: TGTGCCAGTAGTCAAGGGGCGGGAGGGCCTGCCAATGAGCAGTTCTTC. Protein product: CASSQGAGGPANEQFF.

CDR3 sequence: CASSHDGWGREEKLFF. The CDR3 DNA is TGTGCCAGCAGTCATGATGGGTGGGGGCGCGAGGAAAAACTGTTTTTT. The J gene is TRBJ1-4, the V gene TRBV28, with a weak D call TRBD1 (6 bases). Deletions cut 5 bases from V and 8 bases from J, with 21 bases between. This CDR3 region has 16 residues. Per the germline V gene, CDR1 is MDHEN and CDR2 is SYDVKM.

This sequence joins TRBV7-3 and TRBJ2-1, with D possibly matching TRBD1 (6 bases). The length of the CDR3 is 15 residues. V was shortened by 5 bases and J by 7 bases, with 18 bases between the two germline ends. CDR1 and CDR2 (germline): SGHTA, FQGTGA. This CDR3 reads CASSPTGGSSNEQFF. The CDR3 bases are TGTGCCAGCAGCCCGACAGGTGGCTCGAGTAATGAGCAGTTCTTC.

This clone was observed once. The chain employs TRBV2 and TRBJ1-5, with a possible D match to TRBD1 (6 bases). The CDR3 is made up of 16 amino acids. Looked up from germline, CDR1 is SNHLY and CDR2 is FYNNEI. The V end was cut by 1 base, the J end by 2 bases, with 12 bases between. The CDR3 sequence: CASSEEFRGGNQPQHF. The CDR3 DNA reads TGTGCCAGCAGTGAAGAGTTCAGGGGAGGCAATCAGCCCCAGCATTTT.

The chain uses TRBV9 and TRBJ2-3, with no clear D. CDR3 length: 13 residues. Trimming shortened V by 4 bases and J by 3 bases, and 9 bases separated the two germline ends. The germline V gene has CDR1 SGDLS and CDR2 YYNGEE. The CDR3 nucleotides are TGTGCCAGCAGCTGGACCGGGACAGATACGCAGTATTTT. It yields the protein CASSWTGTDTQYF.

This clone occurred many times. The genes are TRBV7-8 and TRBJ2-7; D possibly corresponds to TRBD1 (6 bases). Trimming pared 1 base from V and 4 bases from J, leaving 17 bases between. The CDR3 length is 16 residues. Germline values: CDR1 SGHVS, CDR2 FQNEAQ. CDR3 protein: CASSLEVGTGSYEQYF. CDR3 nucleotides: TGTGCCAGCAGCTTAGAGGTTGGTACAGGGAGTTACGAGCAGTACTTC.

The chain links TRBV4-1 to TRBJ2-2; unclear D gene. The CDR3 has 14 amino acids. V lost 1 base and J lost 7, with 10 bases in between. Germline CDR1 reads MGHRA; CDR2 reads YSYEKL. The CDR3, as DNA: TGCGCCAGCAGCCAAGCACTGGGTGGCGGGGAGCTGTTTTTT. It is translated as CASSQALGGGELFF.

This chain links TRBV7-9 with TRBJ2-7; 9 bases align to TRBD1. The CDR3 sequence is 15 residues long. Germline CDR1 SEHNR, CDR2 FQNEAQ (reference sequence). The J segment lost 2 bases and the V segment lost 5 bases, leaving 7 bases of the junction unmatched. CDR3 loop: CASSPQGQGTYEQYF. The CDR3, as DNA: TGTGCCAGCAGCCCGCAGGGACAGGGTACCTACGAGCAGTACTTC.

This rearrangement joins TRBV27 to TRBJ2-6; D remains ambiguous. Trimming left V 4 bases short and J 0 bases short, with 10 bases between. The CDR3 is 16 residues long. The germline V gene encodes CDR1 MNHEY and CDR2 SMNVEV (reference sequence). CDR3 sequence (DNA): TGTGCCAGCAGTTCGATTACCCCCTCTGGGGCCAACGTCCTGACTTTC. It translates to CASSSITPSGANVLTF.

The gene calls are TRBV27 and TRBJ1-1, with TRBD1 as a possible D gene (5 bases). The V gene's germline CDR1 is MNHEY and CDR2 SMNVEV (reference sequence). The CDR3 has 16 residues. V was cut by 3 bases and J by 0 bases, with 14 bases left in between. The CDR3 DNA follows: TGTGCCAGCAGTTTCGGCCAGGGATACATGAACACTGAAGCTTTCTTT. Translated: CASSFGQGYMNTEAFF.

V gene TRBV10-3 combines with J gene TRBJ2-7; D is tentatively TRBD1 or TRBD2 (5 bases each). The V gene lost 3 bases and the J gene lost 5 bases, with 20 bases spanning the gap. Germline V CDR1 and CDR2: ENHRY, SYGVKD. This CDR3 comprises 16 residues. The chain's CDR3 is CAISEEIRDPQDEQYF. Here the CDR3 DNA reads TGTGCCATCAGTGAAGAAATTCGGGACCCCCAGGACGAGCAGTACTTC.